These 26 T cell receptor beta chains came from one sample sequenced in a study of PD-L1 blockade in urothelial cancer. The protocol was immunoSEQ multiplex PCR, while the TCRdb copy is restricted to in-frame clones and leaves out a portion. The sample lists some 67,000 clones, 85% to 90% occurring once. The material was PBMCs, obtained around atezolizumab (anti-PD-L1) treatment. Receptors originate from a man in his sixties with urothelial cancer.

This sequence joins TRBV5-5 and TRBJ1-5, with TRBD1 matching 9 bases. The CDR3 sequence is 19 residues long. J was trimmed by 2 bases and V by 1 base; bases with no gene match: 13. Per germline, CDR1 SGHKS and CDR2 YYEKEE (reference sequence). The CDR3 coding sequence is TGTGCCAGCAGCTTGAAACCGATTTACAGGGGGCTAGGCAATCAGCCCCAGCATTTT. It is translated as CASSLKPIYRGLGNQPQHF. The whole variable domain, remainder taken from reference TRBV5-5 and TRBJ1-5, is DAGVTQSPTHLIKTRGQQVTLRCSPISGHKSVSWYQQVLGQGPQFIFQYYEKEERGRGNFPDRFSARQFPNYSSELNVNALLLGDSALYLCASSLKPIYRGLGNQPQHFGDGTRLSIL.

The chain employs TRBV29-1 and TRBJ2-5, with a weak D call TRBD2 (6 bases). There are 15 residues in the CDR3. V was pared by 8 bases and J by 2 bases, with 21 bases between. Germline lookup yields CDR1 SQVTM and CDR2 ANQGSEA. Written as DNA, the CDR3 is TGCAGCCTCTCCGGTTCACGGAGGGCTCAAGAGACCCAGTACTTC. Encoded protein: CSLSGSRRAQETQYF.

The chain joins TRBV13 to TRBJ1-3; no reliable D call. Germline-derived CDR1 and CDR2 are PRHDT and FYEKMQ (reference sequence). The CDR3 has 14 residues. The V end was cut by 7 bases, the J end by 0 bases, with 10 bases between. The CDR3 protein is CASTLVASGNTIYF. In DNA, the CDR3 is TGTGCCAGCACCCTGGTAGCCTCTGGAAACACCATATATTTT.

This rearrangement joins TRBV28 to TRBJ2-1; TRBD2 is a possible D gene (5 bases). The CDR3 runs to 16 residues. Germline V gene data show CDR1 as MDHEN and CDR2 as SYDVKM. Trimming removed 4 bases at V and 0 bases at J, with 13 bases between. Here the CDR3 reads CASSSGGLSSYNEQFF. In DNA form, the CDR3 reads TGTGCCAGCAGTTCTGGCGGGTTGAGCTCCTACAATGAGCAGTTCTTC.

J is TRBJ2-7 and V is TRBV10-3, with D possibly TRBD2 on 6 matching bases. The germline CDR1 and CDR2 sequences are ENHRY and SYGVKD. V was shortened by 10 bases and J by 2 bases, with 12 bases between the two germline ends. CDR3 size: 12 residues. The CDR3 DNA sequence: TGTGCCACGGGACTCCTGACCTACGAGCAGTACTTC. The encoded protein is CATGLLTYEQYF.

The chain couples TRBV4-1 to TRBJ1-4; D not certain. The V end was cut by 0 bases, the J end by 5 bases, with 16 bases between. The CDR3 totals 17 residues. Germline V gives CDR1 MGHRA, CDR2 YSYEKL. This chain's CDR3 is CASSQEGNRGVNEKLFF. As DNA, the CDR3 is TGCGCCAGCAGCCAAGAAGGAAATCGGGGAGTGAATGAAAAACTGTTTTTT.

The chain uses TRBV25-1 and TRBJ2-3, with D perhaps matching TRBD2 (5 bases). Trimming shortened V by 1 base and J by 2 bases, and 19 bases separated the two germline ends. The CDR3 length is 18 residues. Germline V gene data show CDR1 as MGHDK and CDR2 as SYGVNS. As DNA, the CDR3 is TGTGCCAGCAGTGAATTAATCGGAGAGGGTGGGAACACAGATACGCAGTATTTT. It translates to CASSELIGEGGNTDTQYF.

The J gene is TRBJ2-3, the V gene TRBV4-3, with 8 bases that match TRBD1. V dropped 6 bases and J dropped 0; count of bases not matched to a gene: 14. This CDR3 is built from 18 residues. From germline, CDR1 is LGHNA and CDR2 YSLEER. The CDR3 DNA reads TGCGCCAGCAGTTCTCAAAATCAGGGGGCGGGCAGCACAGATACGCAGTATTTT. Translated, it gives CASSSQNQGAGSTDTQYF.

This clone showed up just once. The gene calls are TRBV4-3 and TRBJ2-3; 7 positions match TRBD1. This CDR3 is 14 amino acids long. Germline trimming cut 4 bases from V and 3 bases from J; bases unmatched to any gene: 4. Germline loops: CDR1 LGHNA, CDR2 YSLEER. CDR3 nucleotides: TGCGCCAGCAGCCGACAGGGACGGACAGATACGCAGTATTTT. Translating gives CASSRQGRTDTQYF.

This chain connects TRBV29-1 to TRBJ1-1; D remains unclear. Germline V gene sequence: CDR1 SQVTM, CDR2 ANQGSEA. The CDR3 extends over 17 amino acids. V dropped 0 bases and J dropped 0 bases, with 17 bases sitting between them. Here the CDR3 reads CSVEDQRNSFMNTEAFF. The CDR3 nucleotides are TGCAGCGTTGAAGATCAAAGGAACAGCTTCATGAACACTGAAGCTTTCTTT. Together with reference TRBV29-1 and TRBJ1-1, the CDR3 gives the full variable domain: SAVISQKPSRDICQRGTSLTIQCQVDSQVTMMFWYRQQPGQSLTLIATANQGSEATYESGFVIDKFPISRPNLTFSTLTVSNMSPEDSSIYLCSVEDQRNSFMNTEAFFGQGTRLTVV.

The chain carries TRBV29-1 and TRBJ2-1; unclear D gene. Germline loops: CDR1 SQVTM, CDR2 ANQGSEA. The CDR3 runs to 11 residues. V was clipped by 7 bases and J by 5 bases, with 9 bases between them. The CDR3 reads CSAQSHNEQFF. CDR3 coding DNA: TGCAGCGCACAGTCCCACAATGAGCAGTTCTTC.

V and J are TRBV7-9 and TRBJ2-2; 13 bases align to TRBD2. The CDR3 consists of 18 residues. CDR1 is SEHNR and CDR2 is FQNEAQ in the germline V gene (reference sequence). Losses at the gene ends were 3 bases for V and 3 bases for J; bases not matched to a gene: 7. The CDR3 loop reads CASSFTTSGGRYTGELFF. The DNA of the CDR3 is TGTGCCAGCAGCTTTACGACTAGCGGGGGGAGGTACACCGGGGAGCTGTTTTTT.

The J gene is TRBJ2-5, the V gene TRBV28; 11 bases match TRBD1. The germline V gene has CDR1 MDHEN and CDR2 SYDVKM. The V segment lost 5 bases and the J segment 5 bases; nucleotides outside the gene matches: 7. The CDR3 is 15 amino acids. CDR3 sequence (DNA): TGTGCCAGCAGTCCTGGACAGGGGGCTTGGGAGACCCAGTACTTC. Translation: CASSPGQGAWETQYF.

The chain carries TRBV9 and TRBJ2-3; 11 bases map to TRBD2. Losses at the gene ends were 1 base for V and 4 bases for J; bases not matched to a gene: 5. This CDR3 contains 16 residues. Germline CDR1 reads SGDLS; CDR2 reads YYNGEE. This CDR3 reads CASSVYSGGASDTQYF. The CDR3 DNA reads TGTGCCAGCAGCGTATATAGCGGGGGGGCCTCAGATACGCAGTATTTT.

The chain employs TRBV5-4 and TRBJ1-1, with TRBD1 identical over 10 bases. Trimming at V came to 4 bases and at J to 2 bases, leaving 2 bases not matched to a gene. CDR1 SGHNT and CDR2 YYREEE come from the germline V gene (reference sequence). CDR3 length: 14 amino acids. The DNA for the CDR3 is TGTGCCAGCAGCGGGACAGGGGCCAACACTGAAGCTTTCTTT. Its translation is CASSGTGANTEAFF.

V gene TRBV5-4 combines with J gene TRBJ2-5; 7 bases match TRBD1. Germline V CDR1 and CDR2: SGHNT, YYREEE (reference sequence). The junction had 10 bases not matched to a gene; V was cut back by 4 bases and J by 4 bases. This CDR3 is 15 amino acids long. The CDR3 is CASSAQLGGAETQYF. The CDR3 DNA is TGTGCCAGCAGCGCACAACTAGGGGGCGCAGAGACCCAGTACTTC.

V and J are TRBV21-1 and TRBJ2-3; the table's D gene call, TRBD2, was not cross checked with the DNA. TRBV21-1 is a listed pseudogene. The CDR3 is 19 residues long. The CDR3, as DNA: TGTGCCAGCAGCAAAGATGGTAGCGGGAGGGCCCAAGGGACAGATACGCAGTATTTT. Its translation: CASSKDGSGRAQGTDTQYF.

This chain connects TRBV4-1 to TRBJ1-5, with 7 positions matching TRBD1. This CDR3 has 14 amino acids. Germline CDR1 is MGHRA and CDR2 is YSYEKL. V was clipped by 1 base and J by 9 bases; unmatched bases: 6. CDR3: CASSQGGTALPQHF. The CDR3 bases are TGCGCCAGCAGCCAAGGGGGGACAGCCCTGCCCCAGCATTTT.

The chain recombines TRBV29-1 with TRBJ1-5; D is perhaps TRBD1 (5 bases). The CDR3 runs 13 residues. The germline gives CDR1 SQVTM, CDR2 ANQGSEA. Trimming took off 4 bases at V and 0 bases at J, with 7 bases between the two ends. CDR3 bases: TGCAGCGTTGGGGGGGGTAGCAATCAGCCCCAGCATTTT. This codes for CSVGGGSNQPQHF.

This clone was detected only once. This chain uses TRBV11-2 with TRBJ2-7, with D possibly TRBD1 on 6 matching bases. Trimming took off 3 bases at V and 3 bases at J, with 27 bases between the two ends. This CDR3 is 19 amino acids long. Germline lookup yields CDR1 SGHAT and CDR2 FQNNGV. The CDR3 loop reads CASSLPWTERGSSRYEQYF. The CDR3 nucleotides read TGTGCCAGCAGCTTGCCATGGACAGAAAGGGGATCGTCCCGCTACGAGCAGTACTTC.

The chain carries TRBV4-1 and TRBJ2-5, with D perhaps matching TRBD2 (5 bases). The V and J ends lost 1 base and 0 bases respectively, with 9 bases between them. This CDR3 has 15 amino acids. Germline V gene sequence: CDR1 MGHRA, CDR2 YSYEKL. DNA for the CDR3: TGCGCCAGCAGCCAAGGGACTGGCCACCAAGAGACCCAGTACTTC. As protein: CASSQGTGHQETQYF.

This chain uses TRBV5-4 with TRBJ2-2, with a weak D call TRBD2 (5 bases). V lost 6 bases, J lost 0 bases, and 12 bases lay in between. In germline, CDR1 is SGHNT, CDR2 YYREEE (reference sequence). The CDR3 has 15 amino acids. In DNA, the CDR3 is TGTGCCAGCAACCGAGCGGAGGCGAACACCGGGGAGCTGTTTTTT. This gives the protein CASNRAEANTGELFF.

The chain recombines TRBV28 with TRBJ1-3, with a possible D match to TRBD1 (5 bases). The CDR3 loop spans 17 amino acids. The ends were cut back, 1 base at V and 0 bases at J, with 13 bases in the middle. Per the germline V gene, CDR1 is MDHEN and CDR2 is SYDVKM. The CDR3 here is CASSLSRQPLSGNTIYF. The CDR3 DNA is TGTGCCAGCAGTTTATCCCGACAGCCCCTCTCTGGAAACACCATATATTTT.

The CDR3 region is CASSRGQEVSGNTIYF. CDR3 DNA sequence: TGTGCCAGCTCGCGGGGACAGGAGGTATCTGGAAACACCATATATTTT. V is TRBV18 and J is TRBJ1-3; 8 bases fit TRBD1. In germline, CDR1 is KGHSH, CDR2 LQKENI. The CDR3 consists of 16 residues. Trimming cost V 6 bases and J 1 base; bases outside gene matches: 8.

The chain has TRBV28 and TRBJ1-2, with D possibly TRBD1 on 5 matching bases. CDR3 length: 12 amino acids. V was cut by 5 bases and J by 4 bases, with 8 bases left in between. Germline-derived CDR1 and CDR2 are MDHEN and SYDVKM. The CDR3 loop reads CASSGGSYGYTF. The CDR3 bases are TGTGCCAGCAGTGGGGGGTCCTATGGCTACACCTTC.

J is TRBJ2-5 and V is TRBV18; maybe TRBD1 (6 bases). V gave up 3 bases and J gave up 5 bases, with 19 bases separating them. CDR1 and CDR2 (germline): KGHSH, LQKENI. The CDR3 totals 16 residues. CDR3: CASSPLVTGSWETQYF. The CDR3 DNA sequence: TGTGCCAGCTCACCCCTAGTCACAGGGTCATGGGAGACCCAGTACTTC.